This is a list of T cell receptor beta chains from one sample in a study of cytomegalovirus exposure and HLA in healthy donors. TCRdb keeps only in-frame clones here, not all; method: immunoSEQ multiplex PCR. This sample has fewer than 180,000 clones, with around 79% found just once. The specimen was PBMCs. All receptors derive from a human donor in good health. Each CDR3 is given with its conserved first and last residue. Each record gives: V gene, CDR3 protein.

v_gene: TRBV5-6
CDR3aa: CASSWDTDGITEAFF

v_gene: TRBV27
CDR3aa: CASGRPGNTIYF

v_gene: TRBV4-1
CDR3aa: CASSQDGAGQANTNYGYTF

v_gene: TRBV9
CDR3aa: CASSVGLRGYEQYF

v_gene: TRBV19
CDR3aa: CASSIDSGSETQYF

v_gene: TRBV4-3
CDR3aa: CASSQGLAGTYEQYF

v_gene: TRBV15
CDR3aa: CATRGQGVYEKLFF

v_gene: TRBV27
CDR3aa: CASSLLKSDNSPLHF

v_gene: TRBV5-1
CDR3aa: CASSLLRPEEYEQYF

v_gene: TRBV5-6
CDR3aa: CASSFSPAGYYEQYF

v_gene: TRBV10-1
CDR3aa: CASSGLRGGYEQYF

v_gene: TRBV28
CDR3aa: CASSPSGGWGNQETQYF

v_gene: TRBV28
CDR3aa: CASLRTSGLRNTGELFF

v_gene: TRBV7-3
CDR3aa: CASSLTIRERETQYF

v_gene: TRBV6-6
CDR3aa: CASSYSTPDEQFF

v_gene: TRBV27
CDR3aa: CASSLRGTISGYTF

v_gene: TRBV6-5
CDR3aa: CASSLGGAQFF

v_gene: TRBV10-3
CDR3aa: CAITTPTGNTGELFF